What follows are 5 T cell receptor beta chains derived from one specimen sequenced in a study of T cell responses to AZD1222 COVID-19 vaccine. Sequencing used immunoSEQ multiplex PCR; TCRdb keeps in-frame clones, though not all of them. The sample records about 180,000 clones, roughly 91% being singletons. The sequencing used peripheral blood, collected 28 days after the second AZD1222 dose. The receptors were gathered from an adult who received the AZD1222 COVID-19 vaccine.

The rearrangement links TRBV19 to TRBJ2-2; D is possibly TRBD1 or TRBD2 (5 bases each). Trimming cost V 8 bases and J 3 bases, with 10 bases left between them. Germline lookup yields CDR1 LNHDA and CDR2 SQIVND (reference sequence). This CDR3 is built from 13 residues. The CDR3: CASGDLDTGELFF. The DNA for the CDR3 is TGTGCCAGTGGGGACCTAGACACCGGGGAGCTGTTTTTT. Complete variable domain (other parts from reference TRBV19 and TRBJ2-2): DGGITQSPKYLFRKEGQNVTLSCEQNLNHDAMYWYRQDPGQGLRLIYYSQIVNDFQKGDIAEGYSVSREKKESFPLTVTSAQKNPTAFYLCASGDLDTGELFFGEGSRLTVL.

V usage is TRBV2 and J usage is TRBJ1-3, with 7 nucleotides matching TRBD1. Losses at the gene ends were 6 bases for V and 0 bases for J; bases not matched to a gene: 8. CDR3 size: 16 residues. Germline V CDR1 and CDR2: SNHLY, FYNNEI. The CDR3 here is CASSPTGIFSGNTIYF. As DNA, the CDR3 is TGTGCCAGCAGCCCGACAGGGATCTTCTCTGGAAACACCATATATTTT. The variable domain in full, completed from reference TRBV2 and TRBJ1-3, reads EPEVTQTPSHQVTQMGQEVILRCVPISNHLYFYWYRQILGQKVEFLVSFYNNEISEKSEIFDDQFSVERPDGSNFTLKIRSTKLEDSAMYFCASSPTGIFSGNTIYFGEGSWLTVV.

This clone was seen a single time. The chain carries TRBV4-1 and TRBJ2-7; 9 nucleotides align to TRBD2. This CDR3 spans 17 amino acids. Germline CDR1 and CDR2: MGHRA and YSYEKL. J gave up 1 base and V 3 bases, and 10 bases lay outside the gene matches. For the CDR3, the DNA is TGCGCCAGCAGCCACGCCCTAGCGGGAATACTTTCCTACGAGCAGTACTTC. Protein: CASSHALAGILSYEQYF.

V usage is TRBV5-5 and J usage is TRBJ2-7; D is possibly TRBD1 or TRBD2 (5 bases each). Germline V gene data show CDR1 as SGHKS and CDR2 as YYEKEE (reference sequence). Trimming shortened V by 4 bases and J by 1 base, and 15 bases separated the two germline ends. This CDR3 region has 15 residues. For the CDR3, the DNA is TGTGCCAGCAGCCCCGACGGGGCCGATTCCTACGAGCAGTACTTC. It is translated as CASSPDGADSYEQYF.

This rearrangement joins TRBV3-1 (or the pseudogene TRBV3-2) to TRBJ1-2; D is ambiguous. There are 15 residues in the CDR3. Trimming removed 2 bases at V and 1 base at J, with 11 bases between. The germline gives CDR1 LGHDT, CDR2 YNNKEL (reference sequence). The CDR3 sequence: CASSQRDRINYGYTF. DNA for the CDR3: TGTGCCAGCAGCCAAAGAGACCGGATTAACTATGGCTACACCTTC.